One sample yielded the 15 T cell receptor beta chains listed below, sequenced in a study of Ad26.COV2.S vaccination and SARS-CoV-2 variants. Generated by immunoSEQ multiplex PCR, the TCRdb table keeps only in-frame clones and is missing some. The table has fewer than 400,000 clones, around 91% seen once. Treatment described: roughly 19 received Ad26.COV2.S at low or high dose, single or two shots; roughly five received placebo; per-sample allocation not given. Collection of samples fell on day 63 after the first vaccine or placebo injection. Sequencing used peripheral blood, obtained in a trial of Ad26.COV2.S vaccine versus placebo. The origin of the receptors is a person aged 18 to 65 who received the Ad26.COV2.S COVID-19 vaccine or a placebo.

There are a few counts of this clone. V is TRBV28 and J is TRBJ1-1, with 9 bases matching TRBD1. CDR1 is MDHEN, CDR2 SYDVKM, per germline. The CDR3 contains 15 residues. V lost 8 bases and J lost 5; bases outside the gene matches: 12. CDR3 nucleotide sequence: TGTGCCAGCGGCTTCGGGACAGGGAGTTCTACTGAAGCTTTCTTT. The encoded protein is CASGFGTGSSTEAFF.

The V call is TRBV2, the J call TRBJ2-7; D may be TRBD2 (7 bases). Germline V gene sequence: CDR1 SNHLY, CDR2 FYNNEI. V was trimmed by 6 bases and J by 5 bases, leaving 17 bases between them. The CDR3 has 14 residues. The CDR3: CASRYWGGQNEQYF. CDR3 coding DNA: TGTGCCAGCAGGTATTGGGGGGGGCAGAACGAGCAGTACTTC.

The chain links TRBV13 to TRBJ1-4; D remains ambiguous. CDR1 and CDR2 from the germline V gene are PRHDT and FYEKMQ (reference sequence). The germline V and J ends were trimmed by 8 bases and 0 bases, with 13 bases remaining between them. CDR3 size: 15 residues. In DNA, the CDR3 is TGTGCCAGCGGCCTCGGGATTTCAACTAATGAAAAACTGTTTTTT. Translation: CASGLGISTNEKLFF.

The CDR3 here is CASSQDGGLAGETQYF. In nucleotides, the CDR3 is TGTGCCAGCAGCCAAGATGGGGGACTAGCTGGAGAGACCCAGTACTTC. The gene calls are TRBV3-1 (or the pseudogene TRBV3-2) and TRBJ2-5, with 9 nucleotides matching TRBD2. Germline V gene sequence: CDR1 LGHDT, CDR2 YNNKEL (reference sequence). Unmatched junction bases numbered 6, after V lost 0 bases and J lost 4 bases. CDR3 size: 16 residues.

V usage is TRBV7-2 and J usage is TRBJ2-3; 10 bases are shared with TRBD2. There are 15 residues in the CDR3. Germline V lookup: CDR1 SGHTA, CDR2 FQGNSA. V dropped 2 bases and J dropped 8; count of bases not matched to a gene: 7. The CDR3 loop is CASSLLAGGGGTQYF. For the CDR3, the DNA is TGTGCCAGCAGCTTATTAGCGGGAGGTGGTGGTACGCAGTATTTT.

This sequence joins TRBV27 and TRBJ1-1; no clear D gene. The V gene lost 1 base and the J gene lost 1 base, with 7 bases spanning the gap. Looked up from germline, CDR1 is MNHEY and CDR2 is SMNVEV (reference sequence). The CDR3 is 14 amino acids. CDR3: CASSLFRGNTEAFF. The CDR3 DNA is TGTGCCAGCAGTTTATTTCGCGGGAACACTGAAGCTTTCTTT.

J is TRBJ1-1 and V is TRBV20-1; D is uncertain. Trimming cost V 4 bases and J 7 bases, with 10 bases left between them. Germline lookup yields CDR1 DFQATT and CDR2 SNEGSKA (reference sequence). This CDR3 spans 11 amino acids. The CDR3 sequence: CSAKKRDEAFF. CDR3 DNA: TGCAGTGCTAAAAAACGGGATGAAGCTTTCTTT.

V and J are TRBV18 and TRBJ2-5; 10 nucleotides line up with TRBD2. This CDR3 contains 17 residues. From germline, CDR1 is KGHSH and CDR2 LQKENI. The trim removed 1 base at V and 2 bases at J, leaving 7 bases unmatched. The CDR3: CASSPRLAGEIQETQYF. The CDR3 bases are TGTGCCAGCTCACCACGGCTAGCGGGGGAGATACAAGAGACCCAGTACTTC.

The CDR3 here is CASSFFPPGGHGETQYF. In nucleotides, the CDR3 is TGCGCCAGCAGCTTCTTCCCACCGGGAGGGCACGGAGAGACCCAGTACTTC. The gene calls are TRBV5-1 and TRBJ2-5; 8 bases map to TRBD2. The length of the CDR3 is 17 residues. The V gene end was trimmed by 2 bases and the J gene end by 4 bases; junction bases not matched to a gene: 13. In germline, CDR1 is SGHRS, CDR2 YFSETQ.

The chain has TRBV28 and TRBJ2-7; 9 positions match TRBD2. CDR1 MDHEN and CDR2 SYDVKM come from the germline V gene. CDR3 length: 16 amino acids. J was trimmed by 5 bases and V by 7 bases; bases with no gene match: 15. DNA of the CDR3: TGTGCCAGCACCCCCTCCGGGACTAGCAGGCGGAACGAGCAGTACTTC. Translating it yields CASTPSGTSRRNEQYF.

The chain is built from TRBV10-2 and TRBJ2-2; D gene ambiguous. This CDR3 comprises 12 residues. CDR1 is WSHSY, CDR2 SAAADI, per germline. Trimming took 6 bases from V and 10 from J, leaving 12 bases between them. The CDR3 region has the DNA TGCGCCAGCAGGCTACTCTTCTCGGAGCTGTTTTTT. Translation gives CASRLLFSELFF.

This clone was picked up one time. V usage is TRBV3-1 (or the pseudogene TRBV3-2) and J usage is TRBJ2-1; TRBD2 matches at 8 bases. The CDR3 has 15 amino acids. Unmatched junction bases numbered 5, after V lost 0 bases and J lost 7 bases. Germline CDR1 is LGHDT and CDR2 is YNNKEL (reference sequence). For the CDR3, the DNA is TGTGCCAGCAGCCAAGATATTCTAGCGGGTAATGAGCAGTTCTTC. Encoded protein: CASSQDILAGNEQFF.

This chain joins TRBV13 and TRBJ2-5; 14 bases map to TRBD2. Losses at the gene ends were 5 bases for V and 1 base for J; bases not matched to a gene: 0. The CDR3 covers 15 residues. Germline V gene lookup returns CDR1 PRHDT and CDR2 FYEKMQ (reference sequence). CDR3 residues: CASSGLAGGQETQYF. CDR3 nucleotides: TGTGCCAGCAGCGGACTAGCGGGGGGCCAAGAGACCCAGTACTTC. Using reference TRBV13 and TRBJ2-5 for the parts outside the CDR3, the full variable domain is AAGVIQSPRHLIKEKRETATLKCYPIPRHDTVYWYQQGPGQDPQFLISFYEKMQSDKGSIPDRFSAQQFSDYHSELNMSSLELGDSALYFCASSGLAGGQETQYFGPGTRLLVL.

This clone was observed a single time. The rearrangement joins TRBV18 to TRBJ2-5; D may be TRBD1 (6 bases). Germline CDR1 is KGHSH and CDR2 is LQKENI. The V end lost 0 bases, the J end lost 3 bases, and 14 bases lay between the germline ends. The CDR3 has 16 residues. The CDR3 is CASSPPETGSKETQYF. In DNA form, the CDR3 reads TGTGCCAGCTCACCACCCGAGACAGGCAGCAAAGAGACCCAGTACTTC.

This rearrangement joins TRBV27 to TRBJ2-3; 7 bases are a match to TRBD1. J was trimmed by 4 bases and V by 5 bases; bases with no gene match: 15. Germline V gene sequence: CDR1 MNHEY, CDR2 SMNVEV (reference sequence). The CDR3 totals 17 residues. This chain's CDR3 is CASSPITTGVPPDTQYF. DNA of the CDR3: TGTGCCAGCAGTCCCATTACTACAGGGGTCCCCCCAGATACGCAGTATTTT.